The 20 T cell receptor beta chains reported below all come from one sample, sequenced in a study of Tregs in tolerant kidney transplant recipients. The assay was immunoSEQ multiplex PCR, and TCRdb's table has in-frame clones only and misses some. Its listing shows about 48,000 clones. Sequenced here: CD4+ T cells from blood, sampled before the transplant. These receptors were taken from a human donor who received a combined kidney and bone marrow transplant.

As to this clone: The read finishes 3 residues shy of the CDR3 end, and the germline J gene is used to complete it. The rearrangement links TRBV19 to TRBJ2-6; D call uncertain. With 1 base removed from V and 2 bases from J, the gap between germline ends came to 18 bases. Germline V lookup: CDR1 LNHDA, CDR2 SQIVND (reference sequence). The CDR3 runs to 19 residues. The CDR3: CASSIVSNAVRPGANVLTF. The covered CDR3 bases are TGTGCCAGTAGTATAGTGTCCAACGCCGTGAGGCCTGGGGCCAACGTC.

Points on this clone: The CDR3 end falls 3 residues outside the read, so it is completed with the germline J gene. The V gene is TRBV7-2, the J gene TRBJ2-3; D is uncertain. In germline, CDR1 is SGHTA, CDR2 FQGNSA. The CDR3 length is 12 residues. Trimming left V 8 bases short and J 2 bases short, with 8 bases between. The CDR3 loop reads CASRELTDTQYF. The sequenced part of the CDR3 DNA is TGTGCCAGCCGCGAGCTCACAGATACG.

The CDR3 sequence: CASSLGGGDSGNQPQHF. The covered CDR3 bases are TGCGCCAGCAGCCTAGGCGGAGGGGATTCGGGCAATCAGCCC. This sequence joins TRBV5-1 and TRBJ1-5; a possible D gene is TRBD1 (5 bases). The read halts 3 residues ahead of the CDR3 end, with the missing end drawn from the germline J gene. The CDR3 covers 17 residues. V shed 4 bases and J shed 2 bases, with 19 bases lying between them. Per the germline V gene, CDR1 is SGHRS and CDR2 is YFSETQ.

A remark on this clone: From the germline J gene comes the end of the CDR3, since the read stops 3 residues before it. This chain uses TRBV30 with TRBJ2-1, with D maybe TRBD2 (6 bases). The germline V gene has CDR1 GTSNPN and CDR2 SVGIG (reference sequence). Trimming removed 3 bases from V and 1 base from J, with 16 bases in between. The CDR3 sequence is 16 residues long. The chain's CDR3 is CAWRGGAGLSYNEQFF. CDR3 bases read: TGTGCCTGGAGGGGGGGAGCGGGCCTTTCCTACAATGAG.

In the case of this clone: The read falls 3 residues short of the CDR3 end, and the missing part is taken from the germline J gene. The chain has TRBV7-2 and TRBJ2-2, with a possible D match to TRBD2 (7 bases). Germline V gene lookup returns CDR1 SGHTA and CDR2 FQGNSA. Trimming left V 5 bases short and J 10 bases short, with 17 bases between. There are 14 residues in the CDR3. CDR3 DNA, as far as it was read: TGTGCCAGCAGCCCCATGGAGGGGGGGCTGGAG. This codes for CASSPMEGGLE. The whole CDR3 is CASSPMEGGLELFF. Drawing the rest from reference TRBV7-2 and TRBJ2-2, the complete variable domain is GAGVSQSPSNKVTEKGKDVELRCDPISGHTALYWYRQSLGQGLEFLIYFQGNSAPDKSGLPSDRFSAERTGGSVSTLTIQRTQQEDSAVYLCASSPMEGGLELFFGEGSRLTVL.

Notes on this clone: The CDR3 goes on 3 residues after the read ends, and that part is filled in from the germline J gene. The rearrangement joins TRBV20-1 to TRBJ1-1; a possible D gene is TRBD1 (6 bases). Trimming stripped 2 bases from V and 4 bases from J, with 14 bases between. Germline values: CDR1 DFQATT, CDR2 SNEGSKA (reference sequence). The CDR3 length is 14 residues. The DNA read from the CDR3 is TGCAGTGCTAGAATCAGGGGAAGGCCCACTGAA. Its protein is CSARIRGRPTE. The CDR3 in its entirety is CSARIRGRPTEAFF.

Partial CDR3 DNA: TGTGCCAGCTCACCGACTGGACTAGCGGGATCCGGGGAG. As protein: CASSPTGLAGSGE. The CDR3 as a whole reads CASSPTGLAGSGELFF. V gene TRBV18 combines with J gene TRBJ2-2; 12 nucleotides match TRBD2. The DNA ends 3 residues before the CDR3 does, and the rest of the CDR3 is filled in from the germline J gene. The V gene's germline CDR1 is KGHSH and CDR2 LQKENI. V was pared by 3 bases and J by 6 bases, with 5 bases of the junction left unmatched. CDR3 size: 16 residues.

Concerning this clone itself: The read halts 3 residues ahead of the CDR3 end, with the missing end drawn from the germline J gene. The chain recombines TRBV5-1 with TRBJ2-1; 9 nucleotides align to TRBD1. With V trimmed by 1 base and J by 6 bases, 8 bases remained unmatched. Germline CDR1 reads SGHRS; CDR2 reads YFSETQ. CDR3 length: 16 residues. CDR3 DNA, as far as it was read: TGCGCCAGCAGCTTGATGTCACAGGGGGCGGGCAATGAG. Amino acid sequence: CASSLMSQGAGNE. In full, the CDR3 reads CASSLMSQGAGNEQFF.

As regards this clone: The read terminates 3 residues before the CDR3 end, so the remaining end is supplied by the germline J gene. The chain has TRBV6-2 or TRBV6-3 and TRBJ2-6; 7 bases are a match to TRBD2. This CDR3 is built from 16 residues. V lost 0 bases and J lost 2; bases outside the gene matches: 1. Germline CDR1 reads MNHEY; CDR2 reads SVGEGT. This chain's CDR3 is CASSYSSGAGANVLTF. CDR3 DNA, as far as it was read: TGTGCCAGCAGTTACTCGAGCGGGGCTGGGGCCAACGTC.

Of note for this clone: From the germline J gene comes the end of the CDR3, since the read stops 3 residues before it. The V gene is TRBV5-1, the J gene TRBJ2-5; a possible D gene is TRBD1 (6 bases). The CDR3 spans 14 residues. From germline, CDR1 is SGHRS and CDR2 YFSETQ. Between the trimmed V and J ends, which lost 1 base and 4 bases, there was a span of 11 bases. Partial CDR3 DNA: TGCGCCAGCAGCTTGAAGGGGGAAGGAGAGACC. Amino acid sequence: CASSLKGEGET. The complete CDR3 protein is CASSLKGEGETQYF.

Details on this clone: The read stops 3 residues short of the end of the CDR3; the missing end is completed from the germline J gene. The chain links TRBV5-1 to TRBJ2-1; 12 positions match TRBD1. The CDR3 is 14 amino acids. Germline V gives CDR1 SGHRS, CDR2 YFSETQ. The J segment lost 9 bases and the V segment lost 4 bases, leaving 5 bases of the junction unmatched. CDR3 residues: CASSPGQGAPEQFF. The CDR3 DNA, read in part, is TGCGCCAGCAGCCCGGGACAGGGGGCGCCTGAG.

The CDR3 spells CASRGTGEEQPQHF. Partial CDR3 DNA: TGTGCCAGCAGGGGTACAGGGGAAGAGCAGCCC. The rearrangement uses TRBV2 and TRBJ1-5; 7 nucleotides match TRBD1. The read halts 3 residues ahead of the CDR3 end, with the missing end drawn from the germline J gene. Germline-derived CDR1 and CDR2 are SNHLY and FYNNEI. V lost 6 bases and J lost 7; bases outside the gene matches: 9. The CDR3 loop spans 14 amino acids.

As for this clone: From the germline J gene comes the end of the CDR3, since the read stops 3 residues before it. This chain uses TRBV30 with TRBJ1-6, with 7 bases lining up with TRBD1. V shed 0 bases and J 10 bases; nucleotides not matched to a gene: 9. CDR1 is GTSNPN, CDR2 SVGIG, per germline (reference sequence). The CDR3 is made up of 15 amino acids. CDR3 loop: CAWSVPDRRESPLHF. The DNA read from the CDR3 is TGTGCCTGGAGTGTACCGGACAGGAGGGAATCACCC. Filled out from reference TRBV30 and TRBJ1-6, the complete variable domain reads SQTIHQWPATLVQPVGSPLSLECTVEGTSNPNLYWYRQAAGRGLQLLFYSVGIGQISSEVPQNLSASRPQDRQFILSSKKLLLSDSGFYLCAWSVPDRRESPLHFGNGTRLTVT.

On this clone itself: Its ends do not fully match the called genes, so a read error is possible. The missing CDR3 end, 3 residues past where the read stops, is filled in from the germline J gene. The chain links TRBV19 to TRBJ2-7; a weak D match, TRBD1 (6 bases). Germline CDR1 and CDR2: LNHDA and SQIVND (reference sequence). The CDR3 covers 16 residues. The covered CDR3 bases are TGTGCCGGTAGTATTTCCCTGACAGGTAATCCCTACGAG. Translation: CAGSISLTGNPYE. The entire CDR3 protein is CAGSISLTGNPYEQYF.

The covered CDR3 bases are TGCAGCGTTGGTCAGATTAATGAAAAA. Its translation is CSVGQINEK. The full CDR3 reads CSVGQINEKLFF. The V gene is TRBV29-1, the J gene TRBJ1-4; D is unclear. The CDR3 end is not reached by the read, which stops 3 residues before it; the germline J gene fills it in. V lost 4 bases to trimming and J lost 4 bases, with 7 bases between them. The germline gives CDR1 SQVTM, CDR2 ANQGSEA. The CDR3 totals 12 residues.

Comment on this clone: The CDR3 is cut off 3 residues early in the read; its end comes from the germline J gene. The chain is built from TRBV19 and TRBJ1-1; the D gene is possibly TRBD1 (5 bases). This CDR3 is built from 14 residues. The germline gives CDR1 LNHDA, CDR2 SQIVND (reference sequence). The germline V and J ends were trimmed by 3 bases and 1 base, with 9 bases remaining between them. The DNA read from the CDR3 is TGTGCCAGTAGTATTCTTCAGGGGAACACTGAA. Encoded protein: CASSILQGNTE. The entire CDR3 protein is CASSILQGNTEAFF.

Frequency places this clone as medium-sized (0.01 to 0.1%). The read gets to within 3 residues of the CDR3 end, and the germline J gene fills in the rest. The V gene is TRBV7-2, the J gene TRBJ2-7, with TRBD1 identical over 11 bases. Per the germline V gene, CDR1 is SGHTA and CDR2 is FQGNSA. The CDR3 spans 15 residues. V lost 6 bases and J lost 1; bases outside the gene matches: 5. The CDR3: CASRGDRGASYEQYF. The CDR3 bases that were read are TGTGCCAGCAGAGGGGACAGGGGGGCGTCCTACGAG.

This CDR3 is CASSSRSSPKGPYEQYF. The DNA read from the CDR3 is TGTGCCAGCAGCTCCAGGTCGTCACCAAAGGGGCCCTACGAG. The rearrangement joins TRBV13 to TRBJ2-7; weak D call: TRBD1 (5 bases). The read ends 3 residues before the CDR3 terminus; that terminus is restored from the germline J gene. The germline CDR1 and CDR2 sequences are PRHDT and FYEKMQ (reference sequence). The CDR3 runs to 17 residues. V gave up 4 bases and J gave up 2 bases, with 21 bases separating them.

Regarding this clone: The CDR3 end lies 3 residues beyond the end of the read and is filled in from the germline J gene. The chain links TRBV5-1 to TRBJ1-5; D possibly corresponds to TRBD1 (5 bases). There are 14 residues in the CDR3. V was pared by 0 bases and J by 6 bases, with 10 bases between. Germline V gives CDR1 SGHRS, CDR2 YFSETQ. The CDR3 loop is CASSLAPGGQPQHF. CDR3 DNA, as far as it was read: TGCGCCAGCAGCTTGGCCCCCGGGGGTCAGCCC.

Of note for this clone: With the read ending 3 residues before the CDR3 end, the germline J gene is used to fill in that end. The chain has TRBV5-1 and TRBJ2-3; 13 bases fit TRBD2. Trimming cost V 4 bases and J 4 bases; bases outside gene matches: 9. The CDR3 runs 17 residues. Looked up from germline, CDR1 is SGHRS and CDR2 is YFSETQ. CDR3 residues: CASSPGLAGVVADTQYF. The sequenced part of the CDR3 DNA is TGCGCCAGCAGCCCAGGACTAGCGGGAGTTGTTGCAGATACG.